The 7 T cell receptor beta chains below all came from one sample that was sequenced in a study of cytomegalovirus exposure and HLA in healthy donors. The PCR used 60 Vbeta and 13 Jbeta primers. This table comes from immunoSEQ multiplex PCR, and its TCRdb copy is limited to in-frame clones, with some not included. The table records roughly 110,000 clones, over 60% of them present only once. The sequenced sample consisted of PBMCs. The receptors were gathered from a man between 35 and 55 years old in good health and CMV-seropositive.

This clone was picked up one time. The gene calls are TRBV6-5 and TRBJ2-5; 8 nucleotides match TRBD1. CDR3 size: 14 residues. With V trimmed by 4 bases and J by 4 bases, 5 bases remained unmatched. Germline assignment: CDR1 MNHEY and CDR2 SVGAGI. The CDR3, as DNA: TGTGCCAGCAGTTCAGGGGGCTCTGGAGAGACCCAGTACTTC. Protein sequence: CASSSGGSGETQYF.

The chain combines TRBV7-2 with TRBJ2-2; D perhaps matches TRBD1 (5 bases). The CDR3 contains 15 residues. Germline CDR1 is SGHTA and CDR2 is FQGNSA. The germline V and J ends were trimmed by 4 bases and 4 bases, with 13 bases remaining between them. CDR3 sequence reads: CASSSTPRATGELFF. The CDR3 DNA reads TGTGCCAGCAGCTCAACCCCCAGGGCCACCGGGGAGCTGTTTTTT.

On this clone: Sequence at one end of the junction differs from germline and may be a read error. V gene TRBV7-9 combines with J gene TRBJ1-5; a weak D match, TRBD1 (6 bases). From germline, CDR1 is SEHNR and CDR2 FQNEAQ (reference sequence). The CDR3 is made up of 17 amino acids. CDR3 nucleotides: TGTTCCAGCAGCCGCTATGAGACAGGTCAAAGCAATCAGCCCCAGCATTTT. Amino acids: CSSSRYETGQSNQPQHF. The full variable domain, its missing parts supplied by reference TRBV7-9 and TRBJ1-5, is DTGVSQNPRHKITKRGQNVTFRCDPISEHNRLYWYRQTLGQGPEFLTYFQNEAQLEKSRLLSDRFSAERPKGSFSTLEIQRTEQGDSAMYLCSSSRYETGQSNQPQHFGDGTRLSIL.

In its sample, this clone was seen a few times. The chain employs TRBV27 and TRBJ1-2; D unclear. The CDR3 loop spans 13 amino acids. Germline CDR1 MNHEY, CDR2 SMNVEV (reference sequence). The germline V and J ends were trimmed by 4 bases and 2 bases, with 8 bases remaining between them. As DNA, the CDR3 is TGTGCCAGCAGTTATGACACGAACTATGGCTACACCTTC. This sequence encodes CASSYDTNYGYTF.

This clone was detected a few times. The chain uses TRBV4-2 and TRBJ1-1, with D perhaps TRBD1 (6 bases). This CDR3 region has 14 residues. CDR1 is LGHNA, CDR2 YNFKEQ, per germline. V was shortened by 0 bases and J by 9 bases, with 14 bases between the two germline ends. This CDR3 is CASSQDRRGQQAFF. CDR3 in DNA: TGTGCCAGCAGCCAAGATCGGAGAGGACAGCAAGCTTTCTTT.

Details on this clone: Because the CDR3's place on the DNA is in doubt, the DNA is left out and the CDR3 is given as listed by TCRdb. The genes are TRBV28 and TRBJ1-2; the table's D call, TRBD1, was not checked against the DNA. Germline lookup yields CDR1 MDHEN and CDR2 SYDVKM. The CDR3 spans 16 residues, counting both ends. The CDR3 region is CASSFFGQAANYGYTF.

This clone was seen a handful of times. The chain combines TRBV4-3 with TRBJ2-3, with a tentative D call TRBD2 (7 bases). CDR1 LGHNA and CDR2 YSLEER come from the germline V gene. The CDR3 contains 16 residues. Trimming removed 1 base from V and 8 bases from J, with 19 bases in between. The CDR3 DNA is TGCGCCAGCAGCCAAGTTCCCTCGGGGGGAGGGGGTACGCAGTATTTT. Translating gives CASSQVPSGGGGTQYF.